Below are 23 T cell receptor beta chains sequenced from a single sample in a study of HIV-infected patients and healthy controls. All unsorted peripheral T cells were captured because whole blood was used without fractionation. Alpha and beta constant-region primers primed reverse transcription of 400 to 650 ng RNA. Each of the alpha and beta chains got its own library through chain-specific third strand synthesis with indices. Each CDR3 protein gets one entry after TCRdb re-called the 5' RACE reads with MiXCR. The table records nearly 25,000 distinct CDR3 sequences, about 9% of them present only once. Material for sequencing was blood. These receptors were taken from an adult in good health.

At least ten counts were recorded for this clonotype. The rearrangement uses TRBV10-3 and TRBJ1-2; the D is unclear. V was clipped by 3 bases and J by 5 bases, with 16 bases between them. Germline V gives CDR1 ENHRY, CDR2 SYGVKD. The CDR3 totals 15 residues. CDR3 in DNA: TGTGCCATCAGTGATCCACGGGTCGGAGGATATGGCTACACCTTC. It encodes CAISDPRVGGYGYTF.

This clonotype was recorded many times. CDR3 sequence (DNA): TGTGCCAGCAGCCTTCCCACCGGGGAGCTGTTTTTT. It codes for CASSLPTGELFF. The chain is built from TRBV7-6 and TRBJ2-2; no reliable D call. Looked up from germline, CDR1 is SGHVS and CDR2 is FNYEAQ. The ends were cut back, 5 bases at V and 4 bases at J, with 5 bases in the middle. The CDR3 is 12 amino acids.

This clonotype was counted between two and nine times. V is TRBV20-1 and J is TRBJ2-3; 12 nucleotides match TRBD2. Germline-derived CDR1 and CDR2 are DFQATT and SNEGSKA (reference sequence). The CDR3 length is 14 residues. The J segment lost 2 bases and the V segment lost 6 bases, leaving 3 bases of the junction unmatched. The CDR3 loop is CSARLAGATDTQYF. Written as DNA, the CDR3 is TGCAGTGCCAGACTAGCGGGGGCCACAGATACGCAGTATTTT.

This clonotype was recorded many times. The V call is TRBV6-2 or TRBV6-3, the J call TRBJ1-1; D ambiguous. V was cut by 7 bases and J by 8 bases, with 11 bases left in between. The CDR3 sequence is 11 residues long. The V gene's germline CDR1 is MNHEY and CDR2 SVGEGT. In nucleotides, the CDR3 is TGTGCCAGCATCCGGTCCCGGGAAGCTTTCTTT. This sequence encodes CASIRSREAFF.

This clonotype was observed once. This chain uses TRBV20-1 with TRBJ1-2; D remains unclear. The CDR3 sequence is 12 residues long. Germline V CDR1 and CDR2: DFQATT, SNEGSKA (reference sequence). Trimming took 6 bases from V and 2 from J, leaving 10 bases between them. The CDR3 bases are TGCAGTGCGAGGCCGGTGAACTATGGCTACACCTTC. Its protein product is CSARPVNYGYTF.

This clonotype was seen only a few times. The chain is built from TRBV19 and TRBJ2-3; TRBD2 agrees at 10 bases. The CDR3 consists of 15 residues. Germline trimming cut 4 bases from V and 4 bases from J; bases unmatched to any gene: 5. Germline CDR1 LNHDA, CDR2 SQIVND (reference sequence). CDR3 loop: CASSTTSGDADTQYF. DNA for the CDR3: TGTGCCAGTAGTACCACTAGCGGGGACGCAGATACGCAGTATTTT. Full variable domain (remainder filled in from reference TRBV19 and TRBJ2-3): DGGITQSPKYLFRKEGQNVTLSCEQNLNHDAMYWYRQDPGQGLRLIYYSQIVNDFQKGDIAEGYSVSREKKESFPLTVTSAQKNPTAFYLCASSTTSGDADTQYFGPGTRLTVL.

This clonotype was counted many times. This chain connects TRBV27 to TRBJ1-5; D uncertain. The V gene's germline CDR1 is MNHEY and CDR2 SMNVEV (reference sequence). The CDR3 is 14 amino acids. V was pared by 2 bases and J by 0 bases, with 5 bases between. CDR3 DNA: TGTGCCAGCAGTTTAATCTATAGCAATCAGCCCCAGCATTTT. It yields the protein CASSLIYSNQPQHF.

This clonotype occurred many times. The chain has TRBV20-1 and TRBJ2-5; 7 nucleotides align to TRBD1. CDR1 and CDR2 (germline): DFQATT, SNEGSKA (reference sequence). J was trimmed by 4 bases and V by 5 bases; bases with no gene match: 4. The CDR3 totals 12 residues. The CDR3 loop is CSAPWTGETQYF. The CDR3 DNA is TGCAGTGCTCCTTGGACAGGAGAGACCCAGTACTTC.

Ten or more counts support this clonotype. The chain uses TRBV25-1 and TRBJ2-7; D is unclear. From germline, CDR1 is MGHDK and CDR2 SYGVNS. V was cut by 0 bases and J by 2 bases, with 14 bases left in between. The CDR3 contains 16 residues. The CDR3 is CASSEYRVAGAYEQYF. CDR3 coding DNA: TGTGCCAGCAGTGAATACCGGGTCGCCGGAGCCTACGAGCAGTACTTC.

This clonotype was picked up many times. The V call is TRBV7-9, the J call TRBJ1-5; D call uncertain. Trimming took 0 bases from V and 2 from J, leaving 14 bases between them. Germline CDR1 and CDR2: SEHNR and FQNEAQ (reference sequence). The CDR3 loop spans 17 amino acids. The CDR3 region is CASSLAYSGIGNQPQHF. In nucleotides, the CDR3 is TGTGCCAGCAGCTTAGCGTATTCAGGTATCGGCAATCAGCCCCAGCATTTT. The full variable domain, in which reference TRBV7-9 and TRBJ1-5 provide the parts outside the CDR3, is DTGVSQNPRHKITKRGQNVTFRCDPISEHNRLYWYRQTLGQGPEFLTYFQNEAQLEKSRLLSDRFSAERPKGSFSTLEIQRTEQGDSAMYLCASSLAYSGIGNQPQHFGDGTRLSIL.

The CDR3 sequence: CASSSGQGGVYGYTF. The CDR3 nucleotides are TGTGCCAGCAGTTCGGGACAGGGGGGAGTCTATGGCTACACCTTC. The genes are TRBV12-3 or TRBV12-4 and TRBJ1-2; 11 bases are a match to TRBD1. Losses at the gene ends were 4 bases for V and 4 bases for J; bases not matched to a gene: 5. The CDR3 spans 15 residues.

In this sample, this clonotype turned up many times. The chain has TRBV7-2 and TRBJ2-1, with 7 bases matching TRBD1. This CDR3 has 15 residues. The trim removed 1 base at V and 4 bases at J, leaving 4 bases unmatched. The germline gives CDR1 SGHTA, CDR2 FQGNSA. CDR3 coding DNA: TGTGCCAGCAGCTTAGGGCAGGGGGTGTACAATGAGCAGTTCTTC. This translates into CASSLGQGVYNEQFF.

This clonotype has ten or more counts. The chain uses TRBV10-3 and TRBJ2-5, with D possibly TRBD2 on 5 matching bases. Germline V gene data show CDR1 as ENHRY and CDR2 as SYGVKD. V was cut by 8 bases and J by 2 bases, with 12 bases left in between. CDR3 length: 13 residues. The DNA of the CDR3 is TGTGCCATCTCTTCTCGGGGACAAGAGACCCAGTACTTC. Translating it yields CAISSRGQETQYF.

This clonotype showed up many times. CDR3 sequence (DNA): TGTGCCAGCAGCCAGTACAGTCACACTGAAGCTTTCTTT. Amino acid sequence: CASSQYSHTEAFF. V is TRBV11-1 and J is TRBJ1-1; D remains ambiguous. In germline, CDR1 is SGHAT, CDR2 FQDESV (reference sequence). The CDR3 extends over 13 amino acids. Trimming shortened V by 5 bases and J by 3 bases, and 10 bases separated the two germline ends.

Here the CDR3 DNA reads TGTGCCAGCAGTTACCCTCTTCGGCAGCGGGGGGCCTACGAGCAGTACTTC. Encoded protein: CASSYPLRQRGAYEQYF. The chain carries TRBV6-6 and TRBJ2-7; 9 bases match TRBD2. J gave up 2 bases and V 2 bases, and 10 bases lay outside the gene matches. This CDR3 spans 17 amino acids. Germline CDR1 MNHNY, CDR2 SVGAGI (reference sequence).

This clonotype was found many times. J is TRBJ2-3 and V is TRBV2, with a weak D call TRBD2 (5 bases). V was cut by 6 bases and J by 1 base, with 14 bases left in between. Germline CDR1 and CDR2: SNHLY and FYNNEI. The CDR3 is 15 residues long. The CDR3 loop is CASSKTTSGTDTQYF. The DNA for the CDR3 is TGTGCCAGCAGCAAGACTACCTCCGGCACAGATACGCAGTATTTT.

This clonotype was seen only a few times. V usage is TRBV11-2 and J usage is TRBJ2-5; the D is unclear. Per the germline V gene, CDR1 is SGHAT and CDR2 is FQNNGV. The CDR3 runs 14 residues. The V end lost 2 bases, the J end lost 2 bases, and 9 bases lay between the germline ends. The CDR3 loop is CASSLTGVQETQYF. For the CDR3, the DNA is TGTGCCAGCAGCTTAACGGGCGTACAAGAGACCCAGTACTTC.

The CDR3 reads CASSEIIRTNQPQHF. CDR3 nucleotides: TGTGCCAGCAGTGAAATAATACGAACCAATCAGCCCCAGCATTTT. The genes are TRBV6-1 and TRBJ1-5; D unclear. Germline CDR1 reads MNHNS; CDR2 reads SASEGT. The CDR3 has 15 residues. V lost 2 bases to trimming and J lost 3 bases, with 11 bases between them.

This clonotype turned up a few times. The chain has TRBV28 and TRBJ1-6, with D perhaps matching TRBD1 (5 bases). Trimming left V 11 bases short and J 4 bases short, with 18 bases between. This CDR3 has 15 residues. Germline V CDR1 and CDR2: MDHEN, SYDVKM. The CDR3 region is CAAHSGDPYNSPLHF. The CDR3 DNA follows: TGTGCCGCACATTCTGGGGACCCTTATAATTCACCCCTCCACTTT.

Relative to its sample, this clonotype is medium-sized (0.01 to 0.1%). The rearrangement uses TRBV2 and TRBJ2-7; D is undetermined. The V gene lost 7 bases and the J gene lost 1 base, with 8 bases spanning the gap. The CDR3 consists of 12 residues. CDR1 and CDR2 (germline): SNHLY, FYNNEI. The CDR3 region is CASTKESYEQYF. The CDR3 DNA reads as TGTGCCAGCACCAAAGAGTCCTACGAGCAGTACTTC. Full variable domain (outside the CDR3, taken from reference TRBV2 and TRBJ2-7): EPEVTQTPSHQVTQMGQEVILRCVPISNHLYFYWYRQILGQKVEFLVSFYNNEISEKSEIFDDQFSVERPDGSNFTLKIRSTKLEDSAMYFCASTKESYEQYFGPGTRLTVT.

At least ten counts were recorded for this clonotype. CDR3 sequence: CASSPVSGTGVIRSYNEQFF. The CDR3 DNA reads as TGTGCCAGCTCGCCTGTTTCCGGGACAGGGGTTATCCGCTCCTACAATGAGCAGTTCTTC. The gene calls are TRBV18 and TRBJ2-1; 10 nucleotides agree with TRBD1. The J segment lost 0 bases and the V segment lost 6 bases, leaving 17 bases of the junction unmatched. Germline CDR1 is KGHSH and CDR2 is LQKENI. The CDR3 is 20 amino acids. The variable domain in full, completed from reference TRBV18 and TRBJ2-1, reads NAGVMQNPRHLVRRRGQEARLRCSPMKGHSHVYWYRQLPEEGLKFMVYLQKENIIDESGMPKERFSAEFPKEGPSILRIQQVVRGDSAAYFCASSPVSGTGVIRSYNEQFFGPGTRLTVL.

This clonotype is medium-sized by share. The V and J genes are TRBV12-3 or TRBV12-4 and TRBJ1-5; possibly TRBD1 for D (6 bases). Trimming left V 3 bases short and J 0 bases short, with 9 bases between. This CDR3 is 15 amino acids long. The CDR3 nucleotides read TGTGCCAGCAGTTTGTTGGGGGCTAGCAATCAGCCCCAGCATTTT. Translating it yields CASSLLGASNQPQHF.

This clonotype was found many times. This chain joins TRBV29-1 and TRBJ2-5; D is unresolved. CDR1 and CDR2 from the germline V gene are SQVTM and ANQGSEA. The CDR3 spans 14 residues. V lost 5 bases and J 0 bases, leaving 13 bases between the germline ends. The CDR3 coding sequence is TGCAGCGTTCAATTGGGCAGCTACCAAGAGACCCAGTACTTC. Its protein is CSVQLGSYQETQYF.